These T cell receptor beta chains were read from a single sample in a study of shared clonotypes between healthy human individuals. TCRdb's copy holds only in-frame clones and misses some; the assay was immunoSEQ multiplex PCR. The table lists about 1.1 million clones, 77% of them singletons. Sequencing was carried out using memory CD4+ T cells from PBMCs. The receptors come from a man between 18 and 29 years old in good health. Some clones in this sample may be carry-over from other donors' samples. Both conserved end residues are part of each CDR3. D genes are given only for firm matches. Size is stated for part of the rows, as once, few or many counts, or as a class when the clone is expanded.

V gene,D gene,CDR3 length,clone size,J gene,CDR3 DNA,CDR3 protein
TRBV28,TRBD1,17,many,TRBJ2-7,TGTGCCAGGAGCCCGGGGCGGATAGACAGGGGTAAGTACGAGCAGTACTTC,CARSPGRIDRGKYEQYF
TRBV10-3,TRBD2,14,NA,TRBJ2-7,TGTGCCATCAGATCTAGCGGGAGAAGCTACGAGCAGTACTTC,CAIRSSGRSYEQYF
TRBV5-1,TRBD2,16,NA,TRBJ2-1,TGCGCCAGCAGCCCGACCGGACTAGCGGGAGGGCATGAGCAGTTCTTC,CASSPTGLAGGHEQFF
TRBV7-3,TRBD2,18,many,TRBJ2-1,TGTGCCAGCAGCGACCCCTTTTCTAGGAGCGGGAGAGTCAATGAGCAGTTCTTC,CASSDPFSRSGRVNEQFF
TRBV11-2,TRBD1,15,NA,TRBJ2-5,TGTGCCAGCAGCTGGGGGACAGGACTCCAAGAGACCCAGTACTTC,CASSWGTGLQETQYF
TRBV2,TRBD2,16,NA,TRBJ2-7,TGTGCCAGCAGTGGAGTAGTCCTAGCGGGAGTATACGAGCAGTACTTC,CASSGVVLAGVYEQYF
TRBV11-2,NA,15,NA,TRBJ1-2,TGTGCCAGCAGCTTAGTTGCAGGGAGTGGCTATGGCTACACCTTC,CASSLVAGSGYGYTF
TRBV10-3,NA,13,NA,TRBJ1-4,TGTGCCAGCCAGGGTGTTGGTCGGGAAAAACTGTTTTTT,CASQGVGREKLFF
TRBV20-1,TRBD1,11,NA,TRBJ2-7,TGCAGTGGGCAGGGGGAATACGAGCAGTACTTC,CSGQGEYEQYF
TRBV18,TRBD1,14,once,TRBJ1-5,TGTGCCAGCTCACCAGAGGGGGCGCGGCAGCCCCAGCATTTT,CASSPEGARQPQHF
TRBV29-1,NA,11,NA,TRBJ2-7,TGCAGCGGCGGGACCTACTACGAGCAGTACTTC,CSGGTYYEQYF
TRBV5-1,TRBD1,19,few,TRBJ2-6,TGCGCCAGCAGCAGAACCGGGACAGGGGCGGCCTCTGGGGCCAACGTCCTGACTTTC,CASSRTGTGAASGANVLTF
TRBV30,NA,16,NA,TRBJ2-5,TGTGCCTGGAGTGCCCGTCGTTTTCTGTTCCAAGAGACCCAGTACTTC,CAWSARRFLFQETQYF
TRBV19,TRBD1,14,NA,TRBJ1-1,TGTGCCAGTAGGACTACAGGGGTAGGGGCTGAAGCTTTCTTT,CASRTTGVGAEAFF
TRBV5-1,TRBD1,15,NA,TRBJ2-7,TGCGCCAGCAGCTGGTCAGGGGGCGTAGAGGACGAGCAGTACTTC,CASSWSGGVEDEQYF
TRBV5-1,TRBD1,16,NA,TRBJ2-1,TGCGCCAGCAGCGCCGGACAGGGCGGCCCCTACAATGAGCAGTTCTTC,CASSAGQGGPYNEQFF
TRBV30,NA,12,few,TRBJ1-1,TGTGCCTGGACAGGTTCGAACACTGAAGCTTTCTTT,CAWTGSNTEAFF
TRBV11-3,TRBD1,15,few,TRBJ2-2,TGTGCCAGCAGCCCTGGACAGGGTCACACCGGGGAGCTGTTTTTT,CASSPGQGHTGELFF
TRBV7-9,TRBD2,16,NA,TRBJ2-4,TGTGCCAGCAGCTTAGTATTTTGGGGGAGGGAGGACATTCAGTACTTC,CASSLVFWGREDIQYF
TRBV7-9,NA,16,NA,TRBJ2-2,TGTGCCAGCAGCCTAGGACTAATTGCGAACACCGGGGAGCTGTTTTTT,CASSLGLIANTGELFF
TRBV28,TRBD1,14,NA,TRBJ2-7,TGTGCCAGCATTGAACGGGACAGGACCTACGAGCAGTACTTC,CASIERDRTYEQYF
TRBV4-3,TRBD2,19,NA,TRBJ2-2,TGCGCCAGCAGCCGGGGGAGACTAGCGGGAGGCCATAACACCGGGGAGCTGTTTTTT,CASSRGRLAGGHNTGELFF
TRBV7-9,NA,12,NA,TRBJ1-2,TGTGCCAGCACCGCCGACAACCATGACTACACCTTC,CASTADNHDYTF